The clone carrying this T cell receptor (beta chain) was detected a few times. The data belong to a study of blood T cell repertoires in COVID-19. Across the study: There were acute and convalescent COVID-19 samples, and they came from the United States, Italy and Spain. Sources were T cells, B-cell-depleted T cells, or PBMCs; the material itself was cDNA or gDNA.

Per the original methods: Reference gene primer amplification in the assay estimated nucleated cell counts. Libraries were prepared by immunoSEQ multiplex PCR; TCRdb keeps only in-frame clonotypes and omits some of them. From that table come the V and J calls and clone size; the DNA was used to work out D and trimming. The table has under 75,000 clones, 75% to 90% seen once; the top ten hold about 2.9%. Germline V gene sequence: CDR1 LNHNV, CDR2 YYDKDF (reference sequence). Trimming shortened V by 0 bases and J by 3 bases, and 15 bases separated the two germline ends. The CDR3 has 17 residues. The chain uses TRBV15 and TRBJ1-5; maybe TRBD1 (5 bases). The TCR sequence derives from a man aged 50 or older with acute or convalescent COVID-19. The source material was peripheral blood. The CDR3, as DNA: TGTGCCACCAGCAGAGATCCTCGAGACAGCTCCAATCAGCCCCAGCATTTT. This encodes CATSRDPRDSSNQPQHF.